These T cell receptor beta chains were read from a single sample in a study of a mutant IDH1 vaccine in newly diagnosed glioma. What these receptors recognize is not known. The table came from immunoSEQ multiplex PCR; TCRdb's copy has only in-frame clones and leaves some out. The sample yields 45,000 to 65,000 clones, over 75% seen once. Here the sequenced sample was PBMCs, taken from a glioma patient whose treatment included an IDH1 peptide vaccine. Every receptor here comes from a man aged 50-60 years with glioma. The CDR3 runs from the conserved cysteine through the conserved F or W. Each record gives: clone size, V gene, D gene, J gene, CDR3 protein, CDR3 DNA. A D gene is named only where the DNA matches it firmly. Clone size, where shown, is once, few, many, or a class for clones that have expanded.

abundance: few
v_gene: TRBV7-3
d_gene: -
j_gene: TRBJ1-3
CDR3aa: CASSLGPGGTIYF
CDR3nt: TGTGCCAGCAGCTTAGGGCCCGGGGGCACCATATATTTT

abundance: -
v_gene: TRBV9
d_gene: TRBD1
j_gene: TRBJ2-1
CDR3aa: CASSLTGEPYNEQFF
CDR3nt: TGTGCCAGCAGCCTCACAGGGGAACCGTACAATGAGCAGTTCTTC

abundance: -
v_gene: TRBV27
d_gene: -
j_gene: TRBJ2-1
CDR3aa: CASSITPYNEQFF
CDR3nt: TGTGCCAGCAGTATCACCCCGTACAATGAGCAGTTCTTC

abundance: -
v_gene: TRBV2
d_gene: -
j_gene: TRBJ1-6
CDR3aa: CASTEEGVSPLHF
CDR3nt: TGTGCCAGCACCGAAGAAGGGGTTTCACCCCTCCACTTT

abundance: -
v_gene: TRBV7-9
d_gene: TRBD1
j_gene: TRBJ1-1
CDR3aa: CASRAGPTGAGAFF
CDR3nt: TGTGCCAGCAGAGCCGGACCAACAGGGGCCGGAGCTTTCTTT

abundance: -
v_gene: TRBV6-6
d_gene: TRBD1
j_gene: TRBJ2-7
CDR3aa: CASSSMGGQGSYEQYF
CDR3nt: TGTGCCAGCAGTTCTATGGGGGGACAGGGATCCTACGAGCAGTACTTC

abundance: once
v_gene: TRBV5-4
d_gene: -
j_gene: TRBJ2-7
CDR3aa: CASSPPPGTSYYEQYF
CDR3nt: TGTGCCAGCAGTCCACCCCCCGGGACTTCATATTACGAGCAGTACTTC

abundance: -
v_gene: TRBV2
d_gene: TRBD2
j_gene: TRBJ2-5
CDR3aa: CASRASSGRARGETQYF
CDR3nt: TGTGCCAGCAGGGCCTCTAGCGGGAGGGCCCGGGGAGAGACCCAGTACTTC

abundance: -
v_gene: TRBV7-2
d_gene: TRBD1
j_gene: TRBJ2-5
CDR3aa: CASSPSGQGGFETQYF
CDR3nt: TGTGCCAGCAGCCCGTCAGGACAGGGTGGTTTTGAGACCCAGTACTTC

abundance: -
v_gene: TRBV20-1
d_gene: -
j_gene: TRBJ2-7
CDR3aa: CSARVVGEQYF
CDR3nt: TGCAGTGCTCGAGTGGTCGGCGAGCAGTACTTC

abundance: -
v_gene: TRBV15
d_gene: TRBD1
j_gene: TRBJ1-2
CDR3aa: CATSRLGQGGDYGYTF
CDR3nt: TGTGCCACCAGCAGATTGGGACAGGGGGGAGACTATGGCTACACCTTC

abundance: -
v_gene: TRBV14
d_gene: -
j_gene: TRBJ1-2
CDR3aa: CASSQDHPSLSSYGYTF
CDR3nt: TGTGCCAGCAGCCAAGATCACCCATCTCTCTCGTCCTATGGCTACACCTTC

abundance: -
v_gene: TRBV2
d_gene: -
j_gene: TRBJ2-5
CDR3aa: CASIKQGGRLASGETQYF
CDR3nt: TGTGCCAGCATCAAACAGGGCGGGCGGCTAGCGAGTGGAGAGACCCAGTACTTC

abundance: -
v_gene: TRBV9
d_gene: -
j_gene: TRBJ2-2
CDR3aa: CASRLETMAGELFF
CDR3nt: TGTGCCAGCAGATTAGAAACGATGGCCGGGGAGCTGTTTTTT

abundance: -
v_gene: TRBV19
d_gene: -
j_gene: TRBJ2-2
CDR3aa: CASSISLEGNGELFF
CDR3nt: TGTGCCAGTAGTATATCCTTGGAAGGGAACGGGGAGCTGTTTTTT

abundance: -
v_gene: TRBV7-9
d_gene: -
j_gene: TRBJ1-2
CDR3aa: CASSLQGGGNYGYTF
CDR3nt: TGTGCCAGCAGCTTACAGGGCGGGGGGAACTATGGCTACACCTTC

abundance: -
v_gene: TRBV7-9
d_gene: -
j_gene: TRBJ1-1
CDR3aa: CASSLILNTEAFF
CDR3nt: TGTGCCAGCAGCTTGATCCTGAACACTGAAGCTTTCTTT

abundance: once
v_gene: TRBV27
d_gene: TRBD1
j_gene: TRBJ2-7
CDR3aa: CASSPGQGWGYEQYF
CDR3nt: TGTGCCAGCAGTCCAGGACAGGGGTGGGGGTACGAGCAGTACTTC

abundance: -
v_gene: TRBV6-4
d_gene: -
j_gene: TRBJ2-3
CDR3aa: CASSDSRRADTQYF
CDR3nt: TGTGCCAGCAGTGACTCGAGGAGGGCAGATACGCAGTATTTT

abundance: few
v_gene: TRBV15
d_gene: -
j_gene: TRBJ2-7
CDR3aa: CATSRGKGSYEQYF
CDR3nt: TGTGCCACCAGCAGAGGGAAAGGATCCTACGAGCAGTACTTC

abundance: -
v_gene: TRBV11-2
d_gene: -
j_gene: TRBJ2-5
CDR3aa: CASSPRGLRQETQYF
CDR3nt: TGTGCCAGCAGCCCCCGGGGCCTGAGGCAGGAGACCCAGTACTTC

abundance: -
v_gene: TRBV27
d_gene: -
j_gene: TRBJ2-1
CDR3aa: CASSTTYNEQFF
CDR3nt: TGTGCCAGCAGTACAACCTACAATGAGCAGTTCTTC

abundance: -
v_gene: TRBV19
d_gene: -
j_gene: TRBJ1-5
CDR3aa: CASSIEPGPDQPQHF
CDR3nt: TGTGCCAGTAGTATAGAGCCGGGTCCAGATCAGCCCCAGCATTTT

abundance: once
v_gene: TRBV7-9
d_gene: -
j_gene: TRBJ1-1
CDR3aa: CASSFAANTEAFF
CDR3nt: TGTGCCAGCAGCTTTGCGGCGAACACTGAAGCTTTCTTT

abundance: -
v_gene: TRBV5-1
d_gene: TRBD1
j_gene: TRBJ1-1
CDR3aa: CASSLSPGQIGTEAFF
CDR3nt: TGCGCCAGCAGCTTGAGCCCGGGACAGATCGGGACTGAAGCTTTCTTT

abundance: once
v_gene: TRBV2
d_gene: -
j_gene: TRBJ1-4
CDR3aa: CASSERGNRQKLFF
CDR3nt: TGTGCCAGCAGTGAACGGGGAAATCGCCAAAAACTGTTTTTT

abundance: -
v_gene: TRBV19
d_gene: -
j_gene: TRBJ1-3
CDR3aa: CASSTRGTIYF
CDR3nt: TGTGCCAGTAGTACTAGGGGCACCATATATTTT

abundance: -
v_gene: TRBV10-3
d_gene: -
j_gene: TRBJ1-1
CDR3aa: CAISSSTTGTNTEAFF
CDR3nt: TGTGCCATCAGTTCATCCACGACGGGAACGAACACTGAAGCTTTCTTT

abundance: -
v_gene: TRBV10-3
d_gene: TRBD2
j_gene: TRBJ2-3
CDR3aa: CAIRPSGGADTQYF
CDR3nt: TGTGCCATCAGGCCTAGCGGGGGCGCAGATACGCAGTATTTT

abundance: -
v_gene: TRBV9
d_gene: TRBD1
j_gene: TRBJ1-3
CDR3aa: CASSVGETGDTIYF
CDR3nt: TGTGCCAGCAGCGTAGGGGAGACAGGGGACACCATATATTTT

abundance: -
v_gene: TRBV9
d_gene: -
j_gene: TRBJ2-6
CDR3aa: CASSRNVDSGANVLTF
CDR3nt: TGTGCCAGCAGCCGAAACGTGGACTCTGGGGCCAACGTCCTGACTTTC

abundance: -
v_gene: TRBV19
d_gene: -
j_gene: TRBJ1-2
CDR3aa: CASRSKAYGYTF
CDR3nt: TGTGCCAGTAGGAGTAAGGCCTATGGCTACACCTTC

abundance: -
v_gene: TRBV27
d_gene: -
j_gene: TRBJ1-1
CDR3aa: CASREGTEAFF
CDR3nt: TGTGCCAGCAGGGAGGGCACTGAAGCTTTCTTT

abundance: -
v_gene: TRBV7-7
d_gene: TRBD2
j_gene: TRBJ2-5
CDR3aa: CASSNLPGLAGGPGETQYF
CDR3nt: TGTGCTAGCAGCAATCTACCGGGACTAGCGGGAGGGCCGGGGGAGACCCAGTACTTC

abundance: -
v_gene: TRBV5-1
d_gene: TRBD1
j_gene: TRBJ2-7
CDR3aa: CASSLIPGTGAYEQYF
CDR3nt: TGCGCCAGCAGCTTGATCCCCGGGACAGGGGCCTACGAGCAGTACTTC

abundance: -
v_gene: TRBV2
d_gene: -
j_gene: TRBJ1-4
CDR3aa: CASSVVGGNEKLFF
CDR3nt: TGTGCCAGCAGTGTAGTTGGGGGAAATGAAAAACTGTTTTTT

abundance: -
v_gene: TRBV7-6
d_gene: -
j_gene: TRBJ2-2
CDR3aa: CASSPLGVGHANTGELFF
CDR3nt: TGTGCCAGCAGCCCATTGGGGGTGGGACACGCGAACACCGGGGAGCTGTTTTTT

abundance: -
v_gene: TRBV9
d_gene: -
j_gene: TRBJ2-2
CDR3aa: CASSVSENTGELFF
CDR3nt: TGTGCCAGCAGCGTAAGCGAGAACACCGGGGAGCTGTTTTTT

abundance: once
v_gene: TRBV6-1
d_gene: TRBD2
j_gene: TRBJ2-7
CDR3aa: CASSPRGAGSYEQYF
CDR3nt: TGTGCCAGCAGTCCCCGGGGAGCGGGGTCCTACGAGCAGTACTTC

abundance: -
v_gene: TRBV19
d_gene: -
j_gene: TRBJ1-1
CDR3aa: CASSLTLNTEAFF
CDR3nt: TGTGCCAGTAGTTTAACACTGAACACTGAAGCTTTCTTT

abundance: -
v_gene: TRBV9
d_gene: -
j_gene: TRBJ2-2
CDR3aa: CASSVADRKITGELFF
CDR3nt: TGTGCCAGCAGCGTAGCTGACAGGAAGATCACCGGGGAGCTGTTTTTT